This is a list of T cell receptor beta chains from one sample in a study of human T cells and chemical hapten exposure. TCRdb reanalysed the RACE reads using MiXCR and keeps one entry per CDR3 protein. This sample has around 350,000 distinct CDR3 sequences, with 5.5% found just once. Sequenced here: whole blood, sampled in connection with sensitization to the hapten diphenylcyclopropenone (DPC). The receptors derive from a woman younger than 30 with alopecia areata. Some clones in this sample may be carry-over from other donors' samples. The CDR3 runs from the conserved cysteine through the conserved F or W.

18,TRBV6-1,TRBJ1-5,CASSDPPLGQGYNQPQHF
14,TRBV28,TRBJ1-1,CASSPLGQATEAFF
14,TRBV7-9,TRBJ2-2,CASGTGPNTGELFF
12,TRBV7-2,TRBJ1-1,CASSWWATEAFF
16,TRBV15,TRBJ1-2,CATSTYRLGGNYGYTF
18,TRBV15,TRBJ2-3,CATSRDQGSFLGTDTQYF
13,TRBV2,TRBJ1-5,CASSLDFRQPQHF
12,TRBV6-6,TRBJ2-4,CASRPDKNIQYF
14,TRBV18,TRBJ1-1,CASSPRTGETEAFF
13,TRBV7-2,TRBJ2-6,CASSLRGFNVLTF
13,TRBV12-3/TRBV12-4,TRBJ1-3,CASSIINTNTIYF
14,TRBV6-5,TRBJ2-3,CASSYGASTDTQYF
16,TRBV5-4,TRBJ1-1,CASSLQVGRGKTEAFF
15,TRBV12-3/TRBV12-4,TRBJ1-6,CATQLGGTYNSPLHF
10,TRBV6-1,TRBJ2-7,CASGHYEQYF
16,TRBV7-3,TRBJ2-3,CASSFGYGVNTDTQYF
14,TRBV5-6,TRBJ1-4,CASSLGGLVEKLFF
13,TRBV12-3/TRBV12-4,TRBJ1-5,CATGGPSNQPQHF
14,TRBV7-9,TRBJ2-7,CASSNRDGRYEQYF
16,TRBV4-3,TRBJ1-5,CASSLTWTASNQPQHF
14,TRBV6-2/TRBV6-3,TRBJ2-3,CASTWGSGVDTQYF
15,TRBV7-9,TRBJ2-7,CASSTPAGGTYEQYF
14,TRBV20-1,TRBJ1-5,CSAAGTHFNQPQHF
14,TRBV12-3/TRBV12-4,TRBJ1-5,CASTPEAAGQPQHF
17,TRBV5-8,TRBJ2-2,CASSPRRLAGATGELFF
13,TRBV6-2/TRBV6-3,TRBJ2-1,CASSYGVYNEQFF
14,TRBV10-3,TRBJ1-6,CAIRTEQGNSPLHF
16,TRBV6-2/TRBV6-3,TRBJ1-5,CASSYEGGLGNQPQHF
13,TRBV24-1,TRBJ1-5,CATSGGGNQPQHF
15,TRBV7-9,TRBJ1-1,CASSLARPDRGPTFF
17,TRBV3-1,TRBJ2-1,CASSLLSAGTTNNEQFF
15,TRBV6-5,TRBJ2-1,CASSLGQGAGNEQFF
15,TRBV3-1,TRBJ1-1,CASRTDSGMNTEAFF
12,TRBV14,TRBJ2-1,CASSQINNEQFF
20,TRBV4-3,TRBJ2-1,CASSHRTSGGHLTSTNEQFF
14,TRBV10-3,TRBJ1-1,CAISSTGEGTEAFF